Listed below are T cell receptor beta chains from one sample, sequenced in a study of blood T cell repertoires in COVID-19. Repertoires were generated with immunoSEQ multiplex PCR, while TCRdb's copy carries only in-frame clones and drops some. The repertoire consists of 95,000 to 150,000 clones, with about four fifths occurring once and the leading ten covering approximately 12%. The sample consisted of peripheral blood. These receptors all come from a man aged 55 to 70 with acute or convalescent COVID-19. The CDR3 runs from the conserved cysteine through the conserved F or W. The order of the fields is J gene, D gene, V gene, clone size, CDR3 DNA, CDR3 protein. The D gene is left open where the match is weak. Clone size is stated in some rows and not others, as once, few, many or a class when expanded.

TRBJ2-1,TRBD2,TRBV7-3,.,TGTGCCAGCAGCTTATCTGGCCCCTATAGCGGGAGGGCCGTACTCTCCTACAATGAGCAGTTCTTC,CASSLSGPYSGRAVLSYNEQFF
TRBJ2-7,.,TRBV14,.,TGTGCCAGCAGCCCCCGGCTTGGGAGGGGGAGTTCCTACGAGCAGTACTTC,CASSPRLGRGSSYEQYF
TRBJ2-5,TRBD2,TRBV5-6,.,TGTGCCAGCAGCCAACCATGGGGGAGGGCCCTTTCTGAGACCCAGTACTTC,CASSQPWGRALSETQYF
TRBJ2-7,TRBD1,TRBV7-6,.,TGTGCCAGCAGCTTAGGACAGGGGTTCTCCTACGAGCAGTACTTC,CASSLGQGFSYEQYF
TRBJ2-2,TRBD2,TRBV6-6,.,TGTGCCAGCAGTCCGCACCTAGCGGGAGGGCCCTCTCGCACCGGGGAGCTGTTTTTT,CASSPHLAGGPSRTGELFF
TRBJ2-1,TRBD2,TRBV20-1,.,TGCAGTACTAGTCGTACGGGAGGTATCGGTGAGCAGTTCTTC,CSTSRTGGIGEQFF
TRBJ2-1,.,TRBV28,.,TGTGCCAGCAGTTTCGGGGGAAGGAGGAGTGAGCAGTTCTTC,CASSFGGRRSEQFF
TRBJ2-5,.,TRBV11-2,.,TGTGCCAGCAGCACCTCGGTCGGCGGGCAGACCCAGTACTTC,CASSTSVGGQTQYF
TRBJ2-1,.,TRBV11-3,.,TGTGCCAGCAGCTTAGGGGCATGGATCGGTGAGCAGTTCTTC,CASSLGAWIGEQFF
TRBJ2-2,.,TRBV18,once,TGTGCCAGCTCACCAAGTAGCTACGCCGGGGAGCTGTTTTTT,CASSPSSYAGELFF
TRBJ2-7,TRBD1,TRBV6-5,.,TGTGCCTCCCTCGACAGGGGGCGATACGAGCAGTACTTC,CASLDRGRYEQYF
TRBJ2-5,.,TRBV24-1,.,TGTGCCACCAGTGAATCCGGACAGGCCGGAGGGGAGACCCAGTACTTC,CATSESGQAGGETQYF
TRBJ1-2,TRBD1,TRBV5-1,.,TGCGCCAGCAGCTCCCCGGGACAGGGGATCTATGGCTACACCTTC,CASSSPGQGIYGYTF
TRBJ2-7,TRBD2,TRBV2,.,TGTGCCAGCAGTGAAGTCGGACTAGCGGGGTACGAGCAGTACTTC,CASSEVGLAGYEQYF
TRBJ1-1,.,TRBV27,.,TGTGCCAGCAGACGAAACAGGGATACTGAAGCTTTCTTT,CASRRNRDTEAFF
TRBJ2-2,.,TRBV7-3,.,TGTGCCAGCAGCCCCCAGGCCGGTACCGGGGAGCTGTTTTTT,CASSPQAGTGELFF
TRBJ1-4,TRBD1,TRBV7-9,.,TGTGCCAGCAGCCCGGGACAGACAACTAATGAAAAACTGTTTTTT,CASSPGQTTNEKLFF
TRBJ2-7,TRBD2,TRBV30,.,TGTGCCTGGAGTATAGGGGCTAGCGGGTTGTGGTCCTACGAGCAGTACTTC,CAWSIGASGLWSYEQYF
TRBJ1-4,TRBD1,TRBV7-9,.,TGTGCCAGCAGCTTCGACAGGGAGGAACTGTTTTTT,CASSFDREELFF
TRBJ1-1,.,TRBV2,few,TGTGCCAGCAGTGAGTTTCTCCCGCGGTACACTGAAGCTTTCTTT,CASSEFLPRYTEAFF
TRBJ2-1,TRBD1,TRBV2,.,TGTGCCAGCACCGGACAGGGAGCCGGGGGTCAGTTCTTC,CASTGQGAGGQFF
TRBJ2-7,.,TRBV18,.,TGTGCCAGCTCACCACCAGTACAGGGACGGGTTTACGAGCAGTACTTC,CASSPPVQGRVYEQYF
TRBJ2-1,TRBD2,TRBV15,.,TGTGCCACCAGCAGGGCTAGCGGTTACAATGAGCAGTTCTTC,CATSRASGYNEQFF
TRBJ1-1,.,TRBV3-1/TRBV3-2,.,TGTGCCAGCAGCCCCAGGTTTATGGCAGGGTGGGGCACTGAAGCTTTCTTT,CASSPRFMAGWGTEAFF
TRBJ1-2,TRBD1,TRBV6-5,.,TGTGCCAGCGCGCGACAGGGGGGAAACTATGGCTACACCTTC,CASARQGGNYGYTF
TRBJ1-1,.,TRBV6-6,.,TGTGCCAGCCGACAGTTCACTGAAGCTTTCTTT,CASRQFTEAFF
TRBJ2-7,TRBD1,TRBV7-3,.,TGTGCCAGCAGCCCAAACCGGGACAGTTCCTACGAGCAGTACTTC,CASSPNRDSSYEQYF
TRBJ2-7,.,TRBV29-1,once,TGCAGCGTTGAAGTCGCCAGGGGCTACGAGCAGTACTTC,CSVEVARGYEQYF
TRBJ2-7,TRBD1,TRBV2,once,TGTGCCAGCAGCCAGGGACAGTACTACGAGCAGTACTTC,CASSQGQYYEQYF
TRBJ1-5,TRBD1,TRBV3-1/TRBV3-2,.,TGTGCCAGCAGCCCCGGACAGGGAGCCAATCAGCCCCAGCATTTT,CASSPGQGANQPQHF
TRBJ1-6,.,TRBV27,few,TGTGCCAGCACCTCCGCGGGACCCCTCCACTTT,CASTSAGPLHF
TRBJ2-3,TRBD1,TRBV24-1,.,TGTGCCACCAGTGACCCAGGACAGGGCACAGATACGCAGTATTTT,CATSDPGQGTDTQYF
TRBJ1-4,.,TRBV4-1,.,TGCGCCAGCAGCCCGGTCCCGGGACTTCGTGAAAAACTGTTTTTT,CASSPVPGLREKLFF
TRBJ2-1,TRBD2,TRBV6-6,.,TGTGCCAGCAGAATTACTAGCGGGTCTTACAATGAGCAGTTCTTC,CASRITSGSYNEQFF
TRBJ2-1,TRBD2,TRBV24-1,.,TGTGCCACCAGTGATCCGACAGCGGGAACCCACCGCGATGAGCAGTTCTTC,CATSDPTAGTHRDEQFF
TRBJ2-5,.,TRBV4-1,.,TGCGCCAGCAGCCCCTGGGCAGGGGCAGTCCAAGAGACCCAGTACTTC,CASSPWAGAVQETQYF
TRBJ2-2,TRBD1,TRBV24-1,.,TGTGCCACCAGTGATCCCGGACAGGGATCGAACACCGGGGAGCTGTTTTTT,CATSDPGQGSNTGELFF
TRBJ1-1,TRBD1,TRBV11-1,.,TGTGCCAGCACCCTAGGTCAGGGGGCTTTATTGACTGAAGCTTTCTTT,CASTLGQGALLTEAFF
TRBJ1-3,.,TRBV30,.,TGTGCCTGGAGCGGTATGAGGGGAAACACCATATATTTT,CAWSGMRGNTIYF
TRBJ2-2,.,TRBV7-9,.,TGTGCCAGCAGCTTAGAGAGAGCGGGCATAACCGCCGGGGAGCTGTTTTTT,CASSLERAGITAGELFF
TRBJ2-3,.,TRBV3-1/TRBV3-2,.,TGTGCCAGCACCAGGGGGGAAGATACGCAGTATTTT,CASTRGEDTQYF
TRBJ2-7,TRBD1,TRBV27,.,TGTGCCAGCAGCCAACAGGGGTCTCGCTACGAGCAGTACTTC,CASSQQGSRYEQYF
TRBJ2-7,TRBD1,TRBV5-5,.,TGTGCCAGCAGCTTCCGGGACAGGTCTTTCTACGAGCAGTACTTC,CASSFRDRSFYEQYF
TRBJ2-5,.,TRBV21-1,once,TGTGCCAGCCGACGCTCACTAACAGGGGGCGATCAAGAGACCCAGTACTTC,CASRRSLTGGDQETQYF
TRBJ1-4,.,TRBV24-1,.,TGTGCCACCAGTGAGGGGGCGGATGAAAAACTGTTTTTT,CATSEGADEKLFF
TRBJ2-1,.,TRBV4-2,.,TGTGCCAGCAGCCAAGACTTTGGTGGGGGGACAGACCACTACAATGAGCAGTTCTTC,CASSQDFGGGTDHYNEQFF
TRBJ1-2,.,TRBV14,.,TGTGCCAGCAGCCAATTGGACAGTAACTATGGCTACACCTTC,CASSQLDSNYGYTF
TRBJ2-7,.,TRBV7-9,.,TGTGCCAGCAGCTTATTGTCAGTCTCCTACGAGCAGTACTTC,CASSLLSVSYEQYF
TRBJ1-1,.,TRBV9,.,TGTGCCAGCAGCGTAGGTCCAGAACCGAACACTGAAGCTTTCTTT,CASSVGPEPNTEAFF
TRBJ2-7,TRBD1,TRBV19,.,TGTGCCAGTAGTATCGGTCAGGGGGCCCACGAGCAGTACTTC,CASSIGQGAHEQYF
TRBJ1-2,.,TRBV28,.,TGTGCCAGCAGTCGGACAGTGTATGGCTACACCTTC,CASSRTVYGYTF
TRBJ1-2,.,TRBV5-5,.,TGTGCCAGCAGCTTGTATGGGGGGAGAGGCTACACCTTC,CASSLYGGRGYTF
TRBJ2-7,.,TRBV6-1,.,TGTGCCAGCAGTGAAGGGGCAGGCCTTCCGTCCTACGAGCAGTACTTC,CASSEGAGLPSYEQYF
TRBJ2-7,TRBD2,TRBV28,.,TGTGCCAGCAGTTTACTAGCGGGCGGGCAGTACTTC,CASSLLAGGQYF